Listed below are T cell receptor beta chains from one sample, sequenced in a study of shared clonotypes between healthy human individuals. Sequencing used immunoSEQ multiplex PCR; TCRdb keeps in-frame clones, though not all of them. The data hold roughly 450,000 clones, with 70% to 80% observed a single time. Sequenced sample: PBMCs. The receptors were gathered from a woman aged 40 to 50 in good health. Some clones in this sample may be carry-over from other donors' samples. The CDR3 runs from the conserved cysteine through the conserved F or W. D genes are given only for firm matches. The size of a clone is reported for some rows only, either as once, few or many, or as a class for expanded clones.

>TRBJ2-3|NA|TRBD2|TRBV10-2
TGCGCCAGCAGCGGGACTAGAAGGATAGATACGCAGTATTTT
CASSGTRRIDTQYF
>TRBJ2-7|NA|TRBD1|TRBV5-1
TGCGCCAGCAGCCCAAGGACAGGGGAGGGCTACGAGCAGTACTTC
CASSPRTGEGYEQYF
>TRBJ2-3|once|NA|TRBV28
TGTGCCAGCACTTCCAGGGATACGCAGTATTTT
CASTSRDTQYF
>TRBJ2-1|NA|NA|TRBV28
TGTGCCAGCAGGGAAACGTTGGCGGCTTACAATGAGCAGTTCTTC
CASRETLAAYNEQFF
>TRBJ1-2|NA|NA|TRBV7-2
TGTGCCAGCAGCTTAGAGCGGACGGTCTATGGCTACACCTTC
CASSLERTVYGYTF
>TRBJ1-1|NA|NA|TRBV28
TGTGCCAGCTCCCGTCTCAGCGGGGGCACTGAAGCTTTCTTT
CASSRLSGGTEAFF
>TRBJ2-2|few|NA|TRBV6-1
TGTGCCAGCAGTGTATCGGGGAATCCCGGGGAGCTGTTTTTT
CASSVSGNPGELFF
>TRBJ2-7|NA|TRBD1|TRBV6-1
TGTGCCAGCAGTTCTCGCGCGGGACAGGGGTACGAGCAGTACTTC
CASSSRAGQGYEQYF
>TRBJ2-1|NA|TRBD2|TRBV18
TGTGCCAGCTCACCTGGACTAGCGGGAATCGAGTTCTTC
CASSPGLAGIEFF
>TRBJ1-4|once|NA|TRBV28
TGTGCCAGCAGCCCCCCCTCTGTTGAAAAACTGTTTTTT
CASSPPSVEKLFF
>TRBJ2-2|NA|NA|TRBV5-4
TGTGCCAGCAGCTTGGAACTCCCCAAGTGGAACACCGGGGAGCTGTTTTTT
CASSLELPKWNTGELFF
>TRBJ1-2|NA|NA|TRBV2
TGTGCCAGCAGACCCGATGGGGGGGGCCTCTCTGGCTACACCTTC
CASRPDGGGLSGYTF
>TRBJ1-1|NA|NA|TRBV18
TGTGCCAGCTCACAGGCAGGTGACCGTGAAGCTTTCTTT
CASSQAGDREAFF
>TRBJ1-1|NA|TRBD1|TRBV29-1
TGCAGCGCCAACAGGGGTTTGAACACTGAAGCTTTCTTT
CSANRGLNTEAFF
>TRBJ2-7|NA|TRBD2|TRBV28
TGTGCCAGCAGTTTACATGGGCCTAGCGGATTCTACGAGCAGTACTTC
CASSLHGPSGFYEQYF
>TRBJ1-1|NA|NA|TRBV10-3
TGTGCCATCAGTAGACAACCTTACACTGAAGCTTTCTTT
CAISRQPYTEAFF
>TRBJ2-3|NA|NA|TRBV9
TGTGCCAGCAGCGCCAACCGGGGGACTGACCTAGATACGCAGTATTTT
CASSANRGTDLDTQYF
>TRBJ2-3|NA|NA|TRBV9
TGTGCCAGCAGCGTAGCGCCAGGTAGCACAGATACGCAGTATTTT
CASSVAPGSTDTQYF
>TRBJ1-5|few|NA|TRBV19
TGTGCCAGTAGCTATGGGGATAGCAATCAGCCCCAGCATTTT
CASSYGDSNQPQHF
>TRBJ2-7|NA|NA|TRBV5-6
TGTGCCAGCAGCTTTTATGGGGCCGCTAACTCCTACGAGCAGTACTTC
CASSFYGAANSYEQYF
>TRBJ2-3|NA|TRBD2|TRBV30
TGTGCCTGGACTAGCGGGCTCACAGATACGCAGTATTTT
CAWTSGLTDTQYF
>TRBJ1-1|NA|NA|TRBV2
TGTGCCAGCAGGGGCCTAGAGAGCACTGAAGCTTTCTTT
CASRGLESTEAFF
>TRBJ1-2|NA|NA|TRBV14
TGTGCCAGCAGCCAAGGGTTAACAGGGAACTATGGCTACACCTTC
CASSQGLTGNYGYTF
>TRBJ1-4|NA|TRBD1|TRBV2
TGTGCCAGTAACCAGGGGGCAAGTAATGAAAAACTGTTTTTT
CASNQGASNEKLFF
>TRBJ2-3|NA|NA|TRBV7-9
TGTGCCAGCAGCTTACTCACAGATACGCAGTATTTT
CASSLLTDTQYF
>TRBJ2-5|once|NA|TRBV5-5
TGTGCCAGCAGCTTGGCCGTAGAGTCCTGGGAGACCCAGTACTTC
CASSLAVESWETQYF
>TRBJ2-1|NA|TRBD2|TRBV10-2
TGCGCCAGCAGTGTTGGGACTAGCTCATGGGGCAATGAGCAGTTCTTC
CASSVGTSSWGNEQFF
>TRBJ2-2|few|NA|TRBV6-6
TGTGCCAGCAGTGCGGACGACACCGGGGAGCTGTTTTTT
CASSADDTGELFF